This paragraph reports one T cell receptor beta chain. The antigen remains unidentified. Data came from immunoSEQ multiplex PCR; TCRdb stores just in-frame clones and leaves some out. Of some 21,000 clones listed, approximately 89% are singletons. This CDR3 has 16 residues. V lost 0 bases to trimming and J lost 3 bases; unmatched junction nucleotides: 5. Germline V gene sequence: CDR1 MNHEY, CDR2 SVGAGI. This sample is drawn from a study of untreated major depressive disorder. Each donor gave 25 to 30 ml of EDTA blood. Around 94% CD4+ purity was typical by flow cytometry. General study points: The small study sample limits how generally findings apply. CD4+ T cells from depressed patients used TRBV05-01 (Vbeta 5.1) more often than controls.

V is TRBV6-5 and J is TRBJ2-7; 10 nucleotides agree with TRBD1. Sequences were obtained from CD4+ T cells from PBMCs. The TCR originated in a woman aged 40-49 years in good health. The CDR3 here is CASSYSRTGGLYEQYF. DNA of the CDR3: TGTGCCAGCAGTTACTCTAGGACAGGGGGGCTCTACGAGCAGTACTTC.